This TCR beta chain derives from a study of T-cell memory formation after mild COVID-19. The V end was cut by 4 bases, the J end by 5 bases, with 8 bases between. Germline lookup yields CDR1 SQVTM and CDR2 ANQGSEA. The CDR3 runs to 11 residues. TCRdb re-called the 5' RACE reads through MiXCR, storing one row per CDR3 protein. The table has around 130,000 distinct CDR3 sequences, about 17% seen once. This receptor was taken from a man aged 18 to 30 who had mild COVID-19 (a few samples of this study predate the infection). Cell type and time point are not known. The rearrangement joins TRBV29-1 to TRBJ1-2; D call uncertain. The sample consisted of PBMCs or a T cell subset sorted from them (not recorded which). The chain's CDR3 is CSVGRDYGYTF. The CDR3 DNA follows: TGCAGCGTTGGACGGGATTATGGCTACACCTTC.